This T cell receptor beta chain was identified during a study of shared clonotypes between healthy human individuals. The assay ran at deep level. Here immunoSEQ multiplex PCR was the method, and the copy in TCRdb shows in-frame clones only, minus some. This sample has 900,000 to 1,200,000 clones, with approximately 78% found just once. V lost 0 bases, J lost 6 bases, and 4 bases stayed unmatched. Germline CDR1 and CDR2: SGHRS and YFSETQ. This CDR3 region has 16 residues. Sequencing input: memory CD4+ T cells from PBMCs. Subset given: CD45RA-negative fraction. This TCR derives from a young man in good health. Some clones in this sample may be carry-over from other donors' samples. V is TRBV5-1 and J is TRBJ2-2, with TRBD2 identical over 11 bases. Here the CDR3 DNA reads TGCGCCAGCAGCTTGGACGGACTAGCGGGTGCCGGGGAGCTGTTTTTT. This codes for CASSLDGLAGAGELFF. Full variable domain (rest looked up from reference TRBV5-1 and TRBJ2-2): KAGVTQTPRYLIKTRGQQVTLSCSPISGHRSVSWYQQTPGQGLQFLFEYFSETQRNKGNFPGRFSGRQFSNSRSEMNVSTLELGDSALYLCASSLDGLAGAGELFFGEGSRLTVL.